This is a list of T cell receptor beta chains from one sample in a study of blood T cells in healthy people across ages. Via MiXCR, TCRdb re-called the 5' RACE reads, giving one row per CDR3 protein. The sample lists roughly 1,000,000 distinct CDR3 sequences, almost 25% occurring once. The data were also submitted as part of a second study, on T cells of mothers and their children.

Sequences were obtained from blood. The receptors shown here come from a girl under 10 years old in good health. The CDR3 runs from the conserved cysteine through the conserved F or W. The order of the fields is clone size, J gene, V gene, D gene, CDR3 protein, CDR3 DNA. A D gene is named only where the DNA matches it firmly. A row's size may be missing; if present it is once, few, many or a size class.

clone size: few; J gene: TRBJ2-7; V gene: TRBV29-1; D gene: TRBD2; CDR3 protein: CSVHLAGGLYEQYF; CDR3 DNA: TGCAGCGTACATTTAGCGGGAGGCCTCTACGAGCAGTACTTC
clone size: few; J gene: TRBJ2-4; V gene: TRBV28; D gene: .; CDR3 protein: CASGAGDRAMENIQYF; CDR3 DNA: TGTGCCAGCGGGGCAGGGGATCGGGCCATGGAAAACATTCAGTACTTC
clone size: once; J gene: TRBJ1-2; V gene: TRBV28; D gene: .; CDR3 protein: CASSLWLQDNYGYTF; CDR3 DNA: TGTGCCAGCAGTTTATGGTTACAGGATAACTATGGCTACACCTTC
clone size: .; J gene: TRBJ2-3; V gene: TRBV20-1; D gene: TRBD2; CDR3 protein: CSAGGLAGGLVNTQYF; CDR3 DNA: TGCAGTGCTGGCGGACTAGCGGGGGGGCTCGTTAATACGCAGTATTTT
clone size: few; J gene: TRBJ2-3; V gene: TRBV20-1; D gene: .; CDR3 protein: CSARPPVSTDTQYF; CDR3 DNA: TGCAGTGCTAGACCCCCCGTTAGCACAGATACGCAGTATTTT
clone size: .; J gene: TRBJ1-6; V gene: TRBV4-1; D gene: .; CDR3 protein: CASSQANRENSPLHF; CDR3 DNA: TGCGCCAGCAGCCAAGCAAACAGGGAAAATTCACCCCTCCACTTT
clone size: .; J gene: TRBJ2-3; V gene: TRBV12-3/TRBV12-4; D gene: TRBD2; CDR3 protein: CASSTTSGFTDTQYF; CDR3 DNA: TGCGCCAGCAGTACTACTAGCGGATTCACAGATACGCAGTATTTT
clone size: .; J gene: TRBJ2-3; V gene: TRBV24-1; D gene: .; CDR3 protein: CATSDLVGRGALTDTQYF; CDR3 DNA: TGTGCCACCAGTGACCTGGTTGGGCGGGGAGCCCTTACAGATACGCAGTATTTT
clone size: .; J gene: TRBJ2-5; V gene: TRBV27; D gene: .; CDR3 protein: CASSFRQPQETQYF; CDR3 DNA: TGTGCCAGCAGTTTTCGACAGCCTCAAGAGACCCAGTACTTC
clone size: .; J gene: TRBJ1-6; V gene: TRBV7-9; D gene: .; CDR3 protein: CASSLWTENNSPLHF; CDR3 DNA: TGTGCCAGCAGCCTCTGGACAGAGAATAATTCACCCCTCCACTTT
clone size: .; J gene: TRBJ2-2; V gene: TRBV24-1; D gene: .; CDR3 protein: CATSASGYTGELFF; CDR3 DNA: TGTGCCACCAGTGCTTCAGGGTACACCGGGGAGCTGTTTTTT
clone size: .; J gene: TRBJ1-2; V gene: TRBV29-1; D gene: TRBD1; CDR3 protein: CSVVGGQGANGYTF; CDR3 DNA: TGCAGCGTTGTCGGGGGACAGGGGGCGAATGGCTACACCTTC
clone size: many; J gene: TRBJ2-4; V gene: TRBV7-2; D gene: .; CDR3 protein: CASSLGRGKNIQYF; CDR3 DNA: TGTGCCAGCAGCTTAGGGAGGGGCAAAAACATTCAGTACTTC
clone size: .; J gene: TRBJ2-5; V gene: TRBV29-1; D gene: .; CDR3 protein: CSVVGTLSTQYF; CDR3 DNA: TGCAGCGTTGTGGGGACCTTAAGTACCCAGTACTTC
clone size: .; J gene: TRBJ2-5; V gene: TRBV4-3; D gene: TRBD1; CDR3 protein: CASSQEIYRDRGDETQYF; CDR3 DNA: TGCGCCAGCAGCCAAGAAATCTACCGGGACAGGGGCGACGAGACCCAGTACTTC
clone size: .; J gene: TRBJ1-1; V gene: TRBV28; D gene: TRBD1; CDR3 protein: CASSPPGTGQNTEAFF; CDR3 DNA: TGTGCCAGCAGCCCACCCGGGACAGGGCAGAACACTGAAGCTTTCTTT
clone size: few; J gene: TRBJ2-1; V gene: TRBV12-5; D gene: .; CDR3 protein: CASGLGGAGISYNEQFF; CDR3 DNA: TGTGCTAGTGGTTTAGGGGGGGCAGGCATATCCTACAATGAGCAGTTCTTC
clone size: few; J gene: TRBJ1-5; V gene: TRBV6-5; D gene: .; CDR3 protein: CASSYGTPELNQPQHF; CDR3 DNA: TGTGCCAGCAGTTACGGAACCCCCGAGCTCAATCAGCCCCAGCATTTT
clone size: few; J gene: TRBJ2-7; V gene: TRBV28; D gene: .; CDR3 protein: CASSGVSGEGPTIFYEQYF; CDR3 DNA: TGTGCCAGCAGTGGGGTTTCTGGAGAGGGCCCCACCATTTTCTACGAGCAGTACTTC
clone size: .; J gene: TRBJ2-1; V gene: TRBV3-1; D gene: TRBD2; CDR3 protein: CTSSQGSGRWYNEQFF; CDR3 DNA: TGTACCAGCAGCCAAGGTTCCGGGAGGTGGTACAATGAGCAGTTCTTC
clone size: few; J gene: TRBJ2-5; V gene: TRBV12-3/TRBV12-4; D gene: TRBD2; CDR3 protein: CASSPKTSGRSLTQYF; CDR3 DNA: TGTGCCAGCAGTCCAAAAACTAGCGGGAGATCTCTGACCCAGTACTTC
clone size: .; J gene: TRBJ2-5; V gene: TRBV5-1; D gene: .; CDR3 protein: CASSFGGLQETQHF; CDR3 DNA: TGCGCCAGCAGCTTTGGGGGGCTCCAGGAGACCCAGCACTTC
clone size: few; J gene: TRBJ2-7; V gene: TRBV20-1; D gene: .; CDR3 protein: CSASPGRIYEQYF; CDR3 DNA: TGCAGTGCTAGCCCGGGACGGATATACGAGCAGTACTTC
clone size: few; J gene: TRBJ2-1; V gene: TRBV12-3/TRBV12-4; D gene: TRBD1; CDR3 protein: CASSFTGVFNEQFF; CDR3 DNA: TGTGCCAGCAGTTTCACAGGGGTCTTCAATGAGCAGTTCTTC
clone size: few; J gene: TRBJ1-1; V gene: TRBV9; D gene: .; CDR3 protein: CASSVGGRESMNTEAFF; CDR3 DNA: TGTGCCAGCAGCGTAGGTGGCAGGGAATCTATGAACACTGAAGCTTTCTTT
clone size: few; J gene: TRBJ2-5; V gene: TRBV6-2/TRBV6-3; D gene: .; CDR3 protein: CASSHSGTYGGTQYF; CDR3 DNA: TGTGCCAGCAGTCACTCCGGGACTTATGGGGGGACCCAGTACTTC
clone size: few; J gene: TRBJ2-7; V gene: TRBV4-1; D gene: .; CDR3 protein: CATLDMQSDEQYF; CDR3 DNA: TGCGCCACCCTGGACATGCAGTCTGACGAGCAGTACTTC
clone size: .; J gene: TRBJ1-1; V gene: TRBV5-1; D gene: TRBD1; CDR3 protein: CASSSGTGEFTEAFF; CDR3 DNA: TGCGCCAGCAGCTCCGGGACAGGAGAATTCACTGAAGCTTTCTTT
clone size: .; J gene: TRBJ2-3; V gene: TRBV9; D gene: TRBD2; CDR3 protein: CASSVEPEGRGTDTQYF; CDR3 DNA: TGTGCCAGCAGCGTAGAGCCTGAGGGGAGGGGCACAGATACGCAGTATTTT
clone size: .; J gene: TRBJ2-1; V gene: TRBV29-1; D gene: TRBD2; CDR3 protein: CSVETSGTPNNEQFF; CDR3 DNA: TGCAGCGTTGAGACTAGCGGGACTCCCAACAATGAGCAGTTCTTC
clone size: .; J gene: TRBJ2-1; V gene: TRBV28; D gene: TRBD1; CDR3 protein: CASSYHTGQGNNEQFF; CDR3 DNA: TGTGCCAGCAGTTACCATACGGGACAGGGGAACAATGAGCAGTTCTTC
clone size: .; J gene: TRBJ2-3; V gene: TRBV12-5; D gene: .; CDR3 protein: CASGLDYVTDTQYF; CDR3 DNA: TGTGCTAGTGGTTTGGATTATGTTACAGATACGCAGTATTTT
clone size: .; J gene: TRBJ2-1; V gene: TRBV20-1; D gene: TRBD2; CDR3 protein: CSVGGLAGNEQFF; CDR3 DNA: TGCAGTGTCGGGGGATTAGCGGGCAATGAGCAGTTCTTC
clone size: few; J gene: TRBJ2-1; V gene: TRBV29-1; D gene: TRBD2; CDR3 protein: CSVLAEFYNEQFF; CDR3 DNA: TGCAGCGTCCTAGCGGAATTTTACAATGAGCAGTTCTTC
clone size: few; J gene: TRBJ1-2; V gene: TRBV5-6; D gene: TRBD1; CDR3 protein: CASSFRGQGSRGYTF; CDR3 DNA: TGTGCCAGCAGCTTTAGGGGACAGGGGAGTCGCGGCTACACCTTC
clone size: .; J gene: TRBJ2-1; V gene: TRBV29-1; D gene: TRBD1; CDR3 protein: CSVGGWDRPYEQYF; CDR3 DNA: TGCAGCGTTGGGGGGTGGGACAGACCCTACGAGCAGTATTTC
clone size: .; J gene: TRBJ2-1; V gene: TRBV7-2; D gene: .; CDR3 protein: CASGGFLSNEQFF; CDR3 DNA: TGTGCCAGCGGTGGATTCCTTTCTAATGAGCAGTTCTTC
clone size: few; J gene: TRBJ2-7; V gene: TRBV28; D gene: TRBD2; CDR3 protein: CASSPGLAGLYSHEQYF; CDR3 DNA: TGTGCCAGCAGTCCGGGACTAGCGGGACTTTATTCCCACGAGCAGTACTTC
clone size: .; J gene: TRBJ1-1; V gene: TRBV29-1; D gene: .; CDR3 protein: CSVSRGGSDFHPEAFF; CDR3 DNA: TGCAGCGTCTCTCGCGGGGGCTCGGATTTTCATCCTGAAGCTTTCTTT
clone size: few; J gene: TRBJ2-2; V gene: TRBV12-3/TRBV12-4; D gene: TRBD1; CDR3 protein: CASRRTGDTGELFF; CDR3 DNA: TGTGCCAGCAGAAGGACAGGGGACACCGGGGAGCTGTTTTTT
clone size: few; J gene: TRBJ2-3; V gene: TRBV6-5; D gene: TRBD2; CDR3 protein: CASSRLAGASKEDTQYF; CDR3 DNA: TGTGCCAGCAGTCGACTAGCGGGGGCCTCCAAGGAAGATACGCAGTATTTT
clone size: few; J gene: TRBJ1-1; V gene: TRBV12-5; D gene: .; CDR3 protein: CASGPYRGGTEAFF; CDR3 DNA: TGTGCTAGTGGTCCCTACCGGGGGGGCACTGAAGCTTTCTTT
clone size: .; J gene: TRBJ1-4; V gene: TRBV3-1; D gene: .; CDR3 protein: CASSRMNGGEKLFF; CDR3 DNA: TGTGCCAGCAGCCGCATGAACGGTGGCGAAAAACTGTTTTTT